These T cell receptor beta chains were read from a single sample in a study of blood T cell repertoires in COVID-19. The assay was immunoSEQ multiplex PCR, and TCRdb's table has in-frame clones only and misses some. The sample gives over 50,000 clones, 91% of which show up once; less than 7.5% is in the top ten. The specimen was peripheral blood. These receptor sequences come from a man aged 50 to 59 with active COVID-19. CDR3s include the opening cysteine and the closing phenylalanine or tryptophan. D genes are given only for firm matches. A row's size may be missing; if present it is once, few, many or a size class.

v_gene	j_gene	abundance	d_gene	CDR3aa	CDR3nt
TRBV30	TRBJ2-1	-	-	CAWSVRGGEQFF	TGTGCCTGGAGTGTAAGGGGCGGTGAGCAGTTCTTC
TRBV4-2	TRBJ1-4	-	-	CASSQESLYGGTGSKLFF	TGTGCCAGCAGCCAAGAGAGCCTTTACGGGGGGACGGGATCGAAACTGTTTTTT
TRBV10-1	TRBJ2-3	-	-	CASSSAVGTDTQYF	TGCGCCAGCAGCTCCGCGGTGGGTACAGATACGCAGTATTTT
TRBV6-5	TRBJ2-2	few	-	CASSKEGARVGELFF	TGTGCCAGCAGTAAGGAGGGGGCCAGGGTCGGGGAGCTGTTTTTT
TRBV19	TRBJ2-1	-	-	CASSIVARSSYNEQFF	TGTGCCAGTAGTATTGTGGCTCGAAGCTCCTACAATGAGCAGTTCTTC
TRBV3-1/TRBV3-2	TRBJ2-7	-	-	CASSHAGQTYEQYF	TGTGCCAGCAGCCATGCGGGACAGACCTACGAGCAGTACTTC
TRBV10-2	TRBJ2-5	-	-	CASGVFRETQYF	TGCGCCAGCGGTGTTTTTCGGGAGACCCAGTACTTC
TRBV13	TRBJ2-1	-	-	CASSPKPDWGRGEQFF	TGTGCCAGCAGCCCCAAACCCGACTGGGGTAGGGGTGAGCAGTTCTTC
TRBV3-1/TRBV3-2	TRBJ2-4	-	-	CASSQVRAAYGKNIQYF	TGTGCCAGCAGCCAAGTCCGAGCAGCGTACGGCAAAAACATTCAGTACTTC
TRBV5-1	TRBJ2-5	once	TRBD2	CASSLSTSGGQETQYF	TGCGCCAGCAGCTTATCGACTAGCGGGGGCCAAGAGACCCAGTACTTC
TRBV5-1	TRBJ2-1	-	-	CASSLGLNSYNEQFF	TGCGCCAGCAGCTTGGGACTAAACTCCTACAATGAGCAGTTCTTC
TRBV7-2	TRBJ2-5	-	-	CASSLIRETQYF	TGTGCCAGCAGCTTAATTCGGGAGACCCAGTACTTC
TRBV6-5	TRBJ1-1	-	-	CASSYYRELGAFF	TGTGCCAGCAGTTACTACAGGGAATTGGGCGCTTTCTTT
TRBV12-3/TRBV12-4	TRBJ1-2	-	TRBD1	CASSKDRNYGYTF	TGTGCCAGCAGTAAGGACAGGAACTATGGCTACACCTTC
TRBV4-2	TRBJ2-2	-	TRBD2	CASSQDRIAGYYTGELFF	TGTGCCAGCAGCCAAGATCGGATAGCGGGGTATTACACCGGGGAGCTGTTTTTT
TRBV29-1	TRBJ1-2	-	-	CSVEVTNYGYTF	TGCAGCGTTGAAGTAACTAACTATGGCTACACCTTC
TRBV20-1	TRBJ1-1	-	-	CSASHRADTEAFF	TGCAGTGCTAGTCACAGGGCTGACACTGAAGCTTTCTTT
TRBV10-3	TRBJ2-5	-	TRBD2	CASGGGSPEETQYF	TGTGCTAGCGGGGGGGGCAGTCCAGAAGAGACCCAGTACTTC
TRBV27	TRBJ2-2	-	-	CASRGRTNTGELFF	TGTGCCAGCAGAGGCAGGACGAACACCGGGGAGCTGTTTTTT
TRBV7-2	TRBJ1-1	few	-	CASTRGLLSGTEAFF	TGTGCCAGCACACGGGGACTGCTCTCGGGCACTGAAGCTTTCTTT
TRBV2	TRBJ2-3	once	TRBD2	CASSPLAGGTDTQYF	TGTGCCAGCAGTCCACTAGCGGGAGGGACAGATACGCAGTATTTT
TRBV7-9	TRBJ1-1	-	-	CASSSQGNNYEAFF	TGTGCCAGCAGCTCACAGGGAAACAACTATGAAGCTTTCTTT
TRBV5-5	TRBJ2-7	-	-	CASSFSGYEQYF	TGTGCCAGCAGCTTCTCCGGTTACGAGCAGTACTTC
TRBV19	TRBJ2-1	-	TRBD2	CASSTGGNEQFF	TGTGCCAGTAGTACCGGGGGGAATGAGCAGTTCTTC
TRBV7-2	TRBJ2-2	-	-	CASSKLGTTNTGELFF	TGTGCCAGCAGCAAGTTAGGGACAACGAACACCGGGGAGCTGTTTTTT
TRBV5-1	TRBJ2-7	-	-	CASSSELSREQYF	TGCGCCAGCAGCTCTGAGTTGTCGCGCGAGCAGTACTTC
TRBV6-2/TRBV6-3	TRBJ2-1	-	TRBD1	CASSYSELVTGTGNYNEQFF	TGTGCCAGCAGTTACTCGGAATTAGTAACCGGGACAGGGAATTACAATGAGCAGTTCTTC